This T cell receptor (beta chain) was sequenced during a study of blood T cell repertoires in COVID-19. Study details: The United States, Italy and Spain were the sources of the acute and convalescent COVID-19 samples. Nucleic acid was either cDNA or gDNA, and it came from T cells, B-cell-depleted T cells, or PBMCs.

In the authors' workflow: By means of reference gene primer amplification, nucleated cell counts were estimated. Using immunoSEQ multiplex PCR, the repertoire was profiled, and TCRdb retains in-frame clones only, with some absent. V and J calls and clone size are given by that table; D and trimming were obtained from the DNA. The sample includes over 200,000 clones, more than 80% seen only once; the top ten take 2.7%. This CDR3 contains 14 residues. The V segment lost 5 bases and the J segment 4 bases; nucleotides outside the gene matches: 5. Germline V CDR1 and CDR2: LNHDA, SQIVND (reference sequence).

V usage is TRBV19 and J usage is TRBJ2-7, with 10 bases that match TRBD1. This receptor was taken from a man aged 25 to 40 with COVID-19, enrolled during active disease. Material: peripheral blood. CDR3 in DNA: TGTGCCAGTAGTGCAGGGACAGGGGCGTACGAGCAGTACTTC. Translation gives CASSAGTGAYEQYF. Together with reference TRBV19 and TRBJ2-7, the CDR3 gives the full variable domain: DGGITQSPKYLFRKEGQNVTLSCEQNLNHDAMYWYRQDPGQGLRLIYYSQIVNDFQKGDIAEGYSVSREKKESFPLTVTSAQKNPTAFYLCASSAGTGAYEQYFGPGTRLTVT.